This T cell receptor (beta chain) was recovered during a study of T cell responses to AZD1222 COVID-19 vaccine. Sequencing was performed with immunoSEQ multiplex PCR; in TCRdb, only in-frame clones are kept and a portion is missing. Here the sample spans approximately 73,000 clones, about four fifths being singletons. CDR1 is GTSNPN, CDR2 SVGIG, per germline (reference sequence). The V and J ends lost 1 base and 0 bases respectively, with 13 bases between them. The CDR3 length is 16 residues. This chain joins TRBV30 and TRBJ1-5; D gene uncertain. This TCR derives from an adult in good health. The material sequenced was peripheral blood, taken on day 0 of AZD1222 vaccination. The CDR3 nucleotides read TGTGCCTGGAGTGGAACTGGAGGGTATAGCAATCAGCCCCAGCATTTT. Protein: CAWSGTGGYSNQPQHF.